The entry below describes one T cell receptor (beta chain). No antigen is known for it. The entry originates in a study of shared clonotypes between healthy human individuals. About the study: Researchers assigned three CD4 naive, three CD4 memory, two CD8 naive and one CD8 memory plate to each donor.

Points from the study as a whole: Though the depth was large, rarefaction showed that sorted-subset sequencing was incomplete. Compared with memory subsets, naive subsets generally had larger estimated richness.

Germline assignment: CDR1 MNHEY and CDR2 SMNVEV (reference sequence). The ends were cut back, 5 bases at V and 3 bases at J, with 8 bases in the middle. The CDR3 contains 13 residues. Around 32,000 T cell genomes, or roughly 200 ng DNA, went into the sorted-subset replicate PCRs. Using immunoSEQ multiplex PCR, the repertoire was profiled, and TCRdb retains in-frame clones only, with some absent. The data hold roughly 1.5 million clones, with approximately 98% observed a single time. The chain combines TRBV27 with TRBJ1-5; D gene uncertain. The clonotype comes from a man aged 30 to 45 in good health. The sample consisted of naive CD4+ T cells sorted from blood. Noted subset: CD45RA+ positively selected. Here the CDR3 reads CASSKGNNQPQHF. The CDR3 DNA follows: TGTGCCAGCAGTAAGGGTAACAATCAGCCCCAGCATTTT.